The next 14 T cell receptor beta chains were all read from a single sample in a study of blood T cell repertoires in COVID-19. Assay: immunoSEQ multiplex PCR; the TCRdb copy retains only in-frame clones and omits some. Of over 150,000 clones listed, 70% to 80% are singletons. Material: peripheral blood. These receptor sequences come from a woman aged 50 to 65 with acute or convalescent COVID-19.

The rearrangement links TRBV19 to TRBJ1-1; 9 nucleotides align to TRBD1. Unmatched junction bases numbered 5, after V lost 5 bases and J lost 7 bases. Germline V gives CDR1 LNHDA, CDR2 SQIVND (reference sequence). This CDR3 is built from 13 residues. CDR3 bases: TGTGCCAGTAGTGTACAGGGGGCAAATGAAGCTTTCTTT. It yields the protein CASSVQGANEAFF.

The gene calls are TRBV10-3 and TRBJ1-2; D not resolved. Germline V gene lookup returns CDR1 ENHRY and CDR2 SYGVKD. This CDR3 region has 15 residues. Trimming shortened V by 0 bases and J by 8 bases, and 16 bases separated the two germline ends. The CDR3 loop reads CAISESAPSEWGYTF. The CDR3 nucleotides read TGTGCCATCAGTGAGTCGGCACCTTCGGAGTGGGGCTACACCTTC.

This clone was seen more than once but under ten times. This CDR3 is also generated by other DNA sequences in the sample. The CDR3 coding sequence is TGTGCCACCAGCAGAGATGGCGGAGAAGGAACAGATACGCAGTATTTT. Translated, it gives CATSRDGGEGTDTQYF. The chain uses TRBV15 and TRBJ2-3; D unresolved. The CDR3 is 16 residues long. V was shortened by 0 bases and J by 3 bases, with 13 bases between the two germline ends. Germline V CDR1 and CDR2: LNHNV, YYDKDF (reference sequence).

The chain uses TRBV24-1 and TRBJ2-1; 10 positions agree with TRBD2. CDR3 length equals 16 residues. The ends lost 5 bases at V and 1 base at J; junction bases unmatched: 4. Germline loops: CDR1 KGHDR, CDR2 SFDVKD. The CDR3 coding sequence is TGTGCCACCAGTGGTTCTAGCGGGAGTTCCTACAATGAGCAGTTCTTC. It is translated as CATSGSSGSSYNEQFF.

The chain uses TRBV5-1 and TRBJ1-2; the match to TRBD1 covers 9 bases. The CDR3 loop spans 15 amino acids. Trimming removed 0 bases from V and 1 base from J; junction bases left unmatched: 1. Germline CDR1 and CDR2: SGHRS and YFSETQ. CDR3 amino acids: CASSLGDRVNYGYTF. CDR3 sequence (DNA): TGCGCCAGCAGCTTGGGGGACAGGGTTAACTATGGCTACACCTTC.

The V gene is TRBV2, the J gene TRBJ1-6; the match to TRBD1 covers 7 bases. The V and J ends lost 1 base and 6 bases, in that order; junction bases with no gene match: 3. CDR3 size: 15 residues. CDR1 SNHLY and CDR2 FYNNEI come from the germline V gene. The CDR3 reads CASSEGGQTNSPLHF. Written as DNA, the CDR3 is TGTGCCAGCAGTGAAGGGGGACAGACTAATTCACCCCTCCACTTT.

With respect to this clone: A junction end diverges from the germline sequence, so it may reflect a read error. The CDR3 loop is CASKRDLSYEQCF. The CDR3 DNA reads as TGTGCCAGCAAGCGGGACCTCTCCTACGAGCAGTGCTTC. V is TRBV6-6 and J is TRBJ2-7, with 7 positions matching TRBD2. Germline CDR1 reads MNHNY; CDR2 reads SVGAGI (reference sequence). The CDR3 runs 13 residues.

This chain connects TRBV6-5 to TRBJ1-5; D is perhaps TRBD1 (5 bases). Trimming shortened V by 7 bases and J by 2 bases, and 15 bases separated the two germline ends. CDR1 is MNHEY and CDR2 is SVGAGI in the germline V gene. This CDR3 is built from 15 residues. The CDR3 region is CASNRDRSGNQPQHF. The DNA for the CDR3 is TGTGCCAGCAACCGAGACAGAAGCGGCAATCAGCCCCAGCATTTT.

The chain is built from TRBV6-5 and TRBJ2-3; TRBD2 aligns across 8 bases. Unmatched junction bases numbered 8, after V lost 6 bases and J lost 3 bases. This CDR3 has 15 amino acids. Germline CDR1 is MNHEY and CDR2 is SVGAGI. Here the CDR3 DNA reads TGTGCCAGCAGGTCCGGGGGGGCGAAGACAGATACGCAGTATTTT. Translating it yields CASRSGGAKTDTQYF.

The sample holds a few counts of this clone. The V gene is TRBV5-6, the J gene TRBJ2-3; 7 bases are a match to TRBD2. Germline V CDR1 and CDR2: SGHDT, YYEEEE. The CDR3 is 14 amino acids. The V and J ends lost 4 bases and 7 bases, in that order; junction bases with no gene match: 9. The CDR3 reads CASSPSGMTNTQYF. The CDR3 nucleotides are TGTGCCAGCAGCCCCAGCGGGATGACAAATACGCAGTATTTT.

This clone was counted a few times. The chain recombines TRBV13 with TRBJ2-3, with a possible D match to TRBD1 (5 bases). V was pared by 2 bases and J by 0 bases, with 9 bases between. CDR1 is PRHDT and CDR2 is FYEKMQ in the germline V gene (reference sequence). This CDR3 has 15 residues. CDR3 loop: CASSLRQGSTDTQYF. CDR3 DNA: TGTGCCAGCAGCTTAAGGCAGGGTAGCACAGATACGCAGTATTTT.

J is TRBJ2-7 and V is TRBV3-1 (or the pseudogene TRBV3-2); 7 bases match TRBD2. V lost 3 bases and J lost 2; bases outside the gene matches: 1. The CDR3 runs 13 residues. In germline, CDR1 is LGHDT, CDR2 YNNKEL (reference sequence). CDR3 protein: CASSHGLAYEQYF. The CDR3 bases are TGTGCCAGCAGCCACGGACTAGCCTACGAGCAGTACTTC.

The chain couples TRBV3-1 (or the pseudogene TRBV3-2) to TRBJ1-3; perhaps TRBD1 as D (5 bases). Germline-derived CDR1 and CDR2 are LGHDT and YNNKEL (reference sequence). This CDR3 comprises 15 residues. Trimming pared 1 base from V and 3 bases from J, leaving 10 bases between. The DNA for the CDR3 is TGTGCCAGCAGCCAAGGTCGGGGGAATGGAAACACCATATATTTT. This sequence encodes CASSQGRGNGNTIYF.

The gene calls are TRBV6-1 and TRBJ2-5; weak D call: TRBD1 (6 bases). The germline V and J ends were trimmed by 2 bases and 4 bases, with 20 bases remaining between them. The CDR3 totals 17 residues. From germline, CDR1 is MNHNS and CDR2 SASEGT. CDR3 protein: CASSERVGGRVRETQYF. CDR3 DNA: TGTGCCAGCAGTGAAAGGGTAGGGGGACGAGTACGAGAGACCCAGTACTTC.